The sequence of this TCR beta chain was determined in a study of identical twins. This clonotype was observed at least ten times. One entry per CDR3 protein, called by TCRdb with MiXCR from the 5' RACE reads. There are about 700,000 distinct CDR3 sequences in the sample; less than 7% occur only once, and roughly 1.8% lies in the top ten. This CDR3 spans 15 amino acids. With V trimmed by 3 bases and J by 4 bases, 3 bases remained unmatched. Germline CDR1 is SGHTA and CDR2 is FQGTGA. This TCR was sampled from a man between 18 and 35 years old in good health. The sequenced material came from naive T cells sorted from blood. V usage is TRBV7-3 and J usage is TRBJ2-6, with 7 bases matching TRBD1. CDR3 in amino acids: CASSFTGVGANVLTF. DNA of the CDR3: TGTGCCAGCAGCTTTACAGGGGTCGGGGCCAACGTCCTGACTTTC.